This entry lists 4 T cell receptor beta chains sequenced from one sample in a study of CD8 T cells in Susac syndrome (dated by TCRdb to the late 2010s). Receptor amplification or capture employed the immunoSEQ multiplex PCR assay. RNA was extracted using the RNeasy kit, and roughly 0.5 to 1 microgram was reverse transcribed with random hexamers. Clones were called with MiXCR by TCRdb after fastp trimmed the public reads at Q25, and only in-frame beta chains were retained. Merged by CDR3 protein, the rows form single entries marked with the most common genes and DNA. The sample includes fewer than 350,000 distinct CDR3 sequences, with approximately 85% observed a single time. Of the sample, 0.21% is held by the ten largest clones. The sample was CD8+ T cells from PBMCs. The receptors come from a human donor with multiple sclerosis.

The CDR3 DNA is TGTGCCCGGACTACGGGGGGCATGGGCCCCGGGGAGCTGTTTTTT. It specifies CARTTGGMGPGELFF. The chain combines TRBV10-3 with TRBJ2-2; D might be TRBD2 (7 bases). This CDR3 contains 15 residues. Trimming cost V 11 bases and J 6 bases, with 22 bases left between them. Germline V gene data show CDR1 as ENHRY and CDR2 as SYGVKD.

V is TRBV7-2 and J is TRBJ2-4; 11 bases are shared with TRBD2. Unmatched junction bases numbered 9, after V lost 5 bases and J lost 0 bases. Germline V CDR1 and CDR2: SGHTA, FQGNSA. This CDR3 has 18 residues. This chain's CDR3 is CASSPATSGVLAKNIQYF. CDR3 coding DNA: TGTGCCAGCAGCCCCGCGACTAGCGGGGTTCTAGCCAAAAACATTCAGTACTTC.

The CDR3 is CSVVGGQREGGVSSYNEQFF. CDR3 sequence (DNA): TGCAGCGTTGTTGGGGGTCAGCGGGAAGGAGGGGTAAGCTCCTACAATGAGCAGTTCTTC. The chain employs TRBV29-1 and TRBJ2-1, with TRBD2 matching over 7 bases. V lost 4 bases and J lost 0; bases outside the gene matches: 21. The V gene's germline CDR1 is SQVTM and CDR2 ANQGSEA. This CDR3 contains 20 residues.

V and J are TRBV4-2 and TRBJ2-1; the D is unclear. Germline values: CDR1 LGHNA, CDR2 YNFKEQ. The CDR3 is 17 residues long. Trimming removed 0 bases at V and 8 bases at J, with 20 bases between. CDR3: CASSQDLSIAVLDEQFF. The CDR3, as DNA: TGTGCCAGCAGCCAAGACTTGAGCATTGCGGTCCTAGATGAGCAGTTCTTC.